Below are 18 T cell receptor beta chains sequenced from a single sample in a study of vaccination effects on CD4 cells after COVID-19. Assay: immunoSEQ multiplex PCR; the TCRdb copy retains only in-frame clones and omits some. The sample records about 72,000 clones, 75% to 85% being singletons. Antigen specificity for these receptors is unknown. ViraFEST assay sequencing came after antigen-specific CD4+ T cells were expanded with viral peptide pools. Researchers isolated CD4+ T cells once approximately eleven days of culture had elapsed. Every participant took two doses of the BNT162b2 or mRNA-1273 vaccine. The sequencing used CD4+ T cells from PBMCs cultured with HCoV-229E spike peptides, collected after COVID-19 vaccination. The origin of the receptors is a human donor who received a COVID-19 vaccine.

The chain is built from TRBV7-3 and TRBJ2-1; 7 nucleotides align to TRBD2. The CDR3 consists of 18 residues. V trimming: 1 base; J trimming: 2 bases; junction bases outside the gene matches: 11. Germline V gene data show CDR1 as SGHTA and CDR2 as FQGTGA. For the CDR3, the DNA is TGTGCCAGCAGCTTAAGAGGTGGGGGGGATATCACCTACAATGAGCAGTTCTTC. Amino acid sequence: CASSLRGGGDITYNEQFF.

The chain couples TRBV7-3 to TRBJ1-2; D gene unclear. The CDR3 contains 13 residues. Per germline, CDR1 SGHTA and CDR2 FQGTGA. V was shortened by 4 bases and J by 0 bases, with 6 bases between the two germline ends. This chain's CDR3 is CASSSYPNYGYTF. The CDR3 bases are TGTGCCAGCAGCTCATACCCTAACTATGGCTACACCTTC.

This sequence joins TRBV7-9 and TRBJ1-6; maybe TRBD1 (6 bases). Germline V gene data show CDR1 as SEHNR and CDR2 as FQNEAQ (reference sequence). The CDR3 has 16 residues. V was cut by 10 bases and J by 9 bases, with 25 bases left in between. CDR3 DNA sequence: TGTGCCATCCCCCTGGTAGGGGACACCTTCACTTCACCCCTCCACTTT. Translation gives CAIPLVGDTFTSPLHF.

The rearrangement joins TRBV5-1 to TRBJ2-3, with 8 bases aligning to TRBD2. The CDR3 runs 16 residues. CDR1 is SGHRS, CDR2 YFSETQ, per germline. V was clipped by 1 base and J by 2 bases; unmatched bases: 6. The DNA of the CDR3 is TGCGCCAGCAGCTTGTTTAGCGGGACCACCACAGATACGCAGTATTTT. Protein: CASSLFSGTTTDTQYF.

The chain joins TRBV27 to TRBJ2-6; tentatively, D is TRBD1 (6 bases). Trimming pared 7 bases from V and 0 bases from J, leaving 19 bases between. The germline V gene encodes CDR1 MNHEY and CDR2 SMNVEV (reference sequence). The CDR3 runs to 18 residues. CDR3 DNA: TGTGCCAGCAATTACAGGGCCTCCATGCTCTCTGGGGCCAACGTCCTGACTTTC. Amino acid sequence: CASNYRASMLSGANVLTF. The variable domain in full, completed from reference TRBV27 and TRBJ2-6, reads EAQVTQNPRYLITVTGKKLTVTCSQNMNHEYMSWYRQDPGLGLRQIYYSMNVEVTDKGDVPEGYKVSRKEKRNFPLILESPSPNQTSLYFCASNYRASMLSGANVLTFGAGSRLTVL.

The chain couples TRBV7-2 to TRBJ1-6; D is possibly TRBD1 (6 bases). Germline V CDR1 and CDR2: SGHTA, FQGNSA. Trimming removed 2 bases from V and 5 bases from J, with 13 bases in between. This CDR3 is 16 amino acids long. The CDR3 nucleotides read TGTGCCAGCAGCTTAAGGGGTGGGGGCAATAATTCACCCCTCCACTTT. It translates to CASSLRGGGNNSPLHF.

The chain combines TRBV5-1 with TRBJ1-4; 9 nucleotides match TRBD1. CDR3 length equals 16 residues. Germline values: CDR1 SGHRS, CDR2 YFSETQ. Trimming at V came to 3 bases and at J to 6 bases, leaving 9 bases not matched to a gene. CDR3 sequence: CASSSTLTGGHEKLFF. The CDR3 bases are TGCGCCAGCAGCTCCACCCTCACAGGGGGCCATGAAAAACTGTTTTTT.

The CDR3 region has the DNA TGTGCCAGCAGTTTTTGGGGACAGGGTAACACCGGGGAGCTGTTTTTT. Translation gives CASSFWGQGNTGELFF. The chain is built from TRBV27 and TRBJ2-2; 9 bases map to TRBD1. The CDR3 is made up of 16 amino acids. Germline loops: CDR1 MNHEY, CDR2 SMNVEV (reference sequence). With 3 bases clipped from V and 2 bases from J, the junction kept 4 bases outside the gene matches.

J is TRBJ1-2 and V is TRBV10-2; D might be TRBD1 (6 bases). This CDR3 has 14 amino acids. V gave up 8 bases and J gave up 2 bases, with 15 bases separating them. CDR1 is WSHSY and CDR2 is SAAADI in the germline V gene. CDR3 coding DNA: TGCGCCAGCCGAGGTGGGGGGCGCAACTATGGCTACACCTTC. Amino acids: CASRGGGRNYGYTF.

The V gene is TRBV4-3, the J gene TRBJ1-4; D unresolved. The CDR3 consists of 13 residues. Trimming shortened V by 3 bases and J by 4 bases, and 6 bases separated the two germline ends. In germline, CDR1 is LGHNA, CDR2 YSLEER. CDR3 region: CASSQESNEKLFF. In DNA form, the CDR3 reads TGCGCCAGCAGCCAGGAGAGTAATGAAAAACTGTTTTTT.

This clone was seen a handful of times. The chain uses TRBV30 and TRBJ1-1, with TRBD1 as a possible D gene (6 bases). Trimming removed 1 base from V and 1 base from J, with 16 bases in between. This CDR3 spans 16 amino acids. Germline V gene sequence: CDR1 GTSNPN, CDR2 SVGIG (reference sequence). CDR3: CAWSAPLRGPNTEAFF. CDR3 sequence (DNA): TGTGCCTGGAGTGCCCCCCTCAGGGGACCGAACACTGAAGCTTTCTTT.

The J gene is TRBJ1-5, the V gene TRBV4-1; possibly TRBD1 for D (5 bases). V lost 0 bases and J lost 2, with 11 bases in between. Germline CDR1 reads MGHRA; CDR2 reads YSYEKL. CDR3 length: 16 residues. CDR3 amino acids: CASSQEGQGGNQPQHF. The DNA for the CDR3 is TGCGCCAGCAGCCAAGAAGGGCAGGGTGGCAATCAGCCCCAGCATTTT.

The chain recombines TRBV5-1 with TRBJ2-7, with 7 bases matching TRBD1. The CDR3 spans 12 residues. V shed 3 bases, J shed 6 bases, and the junction held 3 bases outside the gene matches. The V gene's germline CDR1 is SGHRS and CDR2 YFSETQ. The CDR3 sequence is CASSYSGGEQYV. The CDR3 DNA sequence: TGCGCCAGCAGCTACTCAGGGGGCGAGCAGTACGTC.

This chain links TRBV27 with TRBJ1-1; tentative D call: TRBD1 (5 bases). The germline V gene has CDR1 MNHEY and CDR2 SMNVEV (reference sequence). The CDR3 is 15 amino acids. Trimming cost V 4 bases and J 4 bases, with 16 bases left between them. Here the CDR3 reads CASSSQQVGGTEAFF. The CDR3 DNA follows: TGTGCCAGCAGTTCCCAACAGGTAGGAGGCACTGAAGCTTTCTTT.

The chain couples TRBV9 to TRBJ1-4; D gene uncertain. The CDR3 runs to 13 residues. In germline, CDR1 is SGDLS, CDR2 YYNGEE. The V end lost 1 base, the J end lost 8 bases, and 9 bases lay between the germline ends. Written as DNA, the CDR3 is TGTGCCAGCAGCGTAAGCCTGGGGGAAAAACTGTTTTTT. Its protein is CASSVSLGEKLFF.

In its sample, this clone was seen a few times. The genes are TRBV6-5 and TRBJ1-2; maybe TRBD1 (6 bases). The V end lost 5 bases, the J end lost 4 bases, and 14 bases lay between the germline ends. CDR3 size: 14 residues. Germline assignment: CDR1 MNHEY and CDR2 SVGAGI. The CDR3 loop is CASSPDRNLYGYTF. CDR3 DNA: TGTGCCAGCAGTCCAGACAGGAACCTCTATGGCTACACCTTC.

V is TRBV5-4 and J is TRBJ2-3, with 10 bases that match TRBD1. Germline V CDR1 and CDR2: SGHNT, YYREEE (reference sequence). The CDR3 loop spans 16 amino acids. V lost 2 bases to trimming and J lost 8 bases; unmatched junction nucleotides: 11. The CDR3 DNA is TGTGCCAGCAGCTTCATGACCGGGACAGGGGCTTTTACGCAGTATTTT. Translating it yields CASSFMTGTGAFTQYF.

Here the CDR3 DNA reads TGTGCCAGCAGCTTCCAAAGCAATCAGCCCCAGCATTTT. The encoded protein is CASSFQSNQPQHF. The chain links TRBV7-8 to TRBJ1-5; D call uncertain. With 3 bases removed from V and 1 base from J, the gap between germline ends came to 4 bases. Per the germline V gene, CDR1 is SGHVS and CDR2 is FQNEAQ. The CDR3 runs to 13 residues.